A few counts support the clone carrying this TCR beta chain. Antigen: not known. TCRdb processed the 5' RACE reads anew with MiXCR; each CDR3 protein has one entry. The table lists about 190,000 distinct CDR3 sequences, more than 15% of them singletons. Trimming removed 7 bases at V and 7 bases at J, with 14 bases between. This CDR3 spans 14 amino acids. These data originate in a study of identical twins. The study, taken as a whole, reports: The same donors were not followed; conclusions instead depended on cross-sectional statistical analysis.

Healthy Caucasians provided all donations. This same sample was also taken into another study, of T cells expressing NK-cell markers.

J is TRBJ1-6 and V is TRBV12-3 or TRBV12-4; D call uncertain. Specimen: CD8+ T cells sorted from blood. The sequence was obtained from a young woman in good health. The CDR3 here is CASTYALLNSPLHF. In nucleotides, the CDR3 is TGTGCCAGCACGTACGCCCTATTGAATTCACCCCTCCACTTT.